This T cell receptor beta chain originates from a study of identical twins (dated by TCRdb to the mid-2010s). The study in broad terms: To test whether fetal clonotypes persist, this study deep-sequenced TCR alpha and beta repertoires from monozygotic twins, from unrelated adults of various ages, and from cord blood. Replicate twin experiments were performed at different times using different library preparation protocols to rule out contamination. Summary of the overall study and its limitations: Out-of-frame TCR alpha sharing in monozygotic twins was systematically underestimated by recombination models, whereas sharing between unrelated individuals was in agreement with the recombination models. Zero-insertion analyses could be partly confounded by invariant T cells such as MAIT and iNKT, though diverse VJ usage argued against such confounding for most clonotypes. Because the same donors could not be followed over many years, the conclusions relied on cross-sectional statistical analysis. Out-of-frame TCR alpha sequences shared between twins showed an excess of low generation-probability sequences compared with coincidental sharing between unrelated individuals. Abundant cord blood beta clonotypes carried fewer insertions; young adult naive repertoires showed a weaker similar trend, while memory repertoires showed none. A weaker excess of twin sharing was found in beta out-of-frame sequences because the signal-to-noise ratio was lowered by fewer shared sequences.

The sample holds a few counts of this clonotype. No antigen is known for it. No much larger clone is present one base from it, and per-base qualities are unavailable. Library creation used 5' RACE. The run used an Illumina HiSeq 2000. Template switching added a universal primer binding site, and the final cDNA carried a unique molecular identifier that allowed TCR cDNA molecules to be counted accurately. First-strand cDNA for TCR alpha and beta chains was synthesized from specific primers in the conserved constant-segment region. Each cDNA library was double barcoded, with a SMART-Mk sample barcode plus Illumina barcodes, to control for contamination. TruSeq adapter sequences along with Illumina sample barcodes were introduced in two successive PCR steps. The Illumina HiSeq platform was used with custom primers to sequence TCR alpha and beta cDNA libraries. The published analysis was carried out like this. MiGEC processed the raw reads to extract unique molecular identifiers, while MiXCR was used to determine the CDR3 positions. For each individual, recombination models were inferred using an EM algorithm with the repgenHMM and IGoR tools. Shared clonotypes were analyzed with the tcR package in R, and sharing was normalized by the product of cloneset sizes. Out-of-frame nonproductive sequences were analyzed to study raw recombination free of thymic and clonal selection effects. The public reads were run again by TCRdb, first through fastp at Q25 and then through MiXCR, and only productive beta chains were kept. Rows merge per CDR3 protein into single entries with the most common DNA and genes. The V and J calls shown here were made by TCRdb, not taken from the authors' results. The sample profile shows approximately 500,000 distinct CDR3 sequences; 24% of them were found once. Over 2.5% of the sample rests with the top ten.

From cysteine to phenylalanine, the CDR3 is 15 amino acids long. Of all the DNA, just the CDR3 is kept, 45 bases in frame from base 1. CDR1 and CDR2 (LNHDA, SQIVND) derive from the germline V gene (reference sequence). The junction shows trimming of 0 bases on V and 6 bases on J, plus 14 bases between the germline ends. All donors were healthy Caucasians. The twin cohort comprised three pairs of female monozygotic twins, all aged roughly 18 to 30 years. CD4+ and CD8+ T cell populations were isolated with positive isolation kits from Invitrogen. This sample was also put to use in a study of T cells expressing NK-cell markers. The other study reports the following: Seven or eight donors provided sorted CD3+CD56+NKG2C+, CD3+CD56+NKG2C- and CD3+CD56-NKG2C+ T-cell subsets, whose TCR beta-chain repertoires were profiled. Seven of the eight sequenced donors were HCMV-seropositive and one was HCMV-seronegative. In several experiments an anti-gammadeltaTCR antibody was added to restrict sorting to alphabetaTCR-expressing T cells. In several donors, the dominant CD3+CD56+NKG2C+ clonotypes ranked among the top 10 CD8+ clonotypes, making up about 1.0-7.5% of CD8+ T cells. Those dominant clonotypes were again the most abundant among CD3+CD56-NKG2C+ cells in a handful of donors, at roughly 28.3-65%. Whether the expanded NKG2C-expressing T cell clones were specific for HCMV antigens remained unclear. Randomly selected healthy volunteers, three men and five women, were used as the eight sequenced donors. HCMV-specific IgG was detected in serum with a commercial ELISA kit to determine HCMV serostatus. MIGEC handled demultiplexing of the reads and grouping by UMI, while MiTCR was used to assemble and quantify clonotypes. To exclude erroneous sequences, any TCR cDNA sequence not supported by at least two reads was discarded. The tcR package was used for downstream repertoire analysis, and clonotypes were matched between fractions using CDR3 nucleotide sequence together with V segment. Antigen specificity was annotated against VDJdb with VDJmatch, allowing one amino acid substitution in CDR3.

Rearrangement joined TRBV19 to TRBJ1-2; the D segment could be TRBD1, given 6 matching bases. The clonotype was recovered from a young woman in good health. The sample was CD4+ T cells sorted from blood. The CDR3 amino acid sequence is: CASSIDHSTGDGYTF. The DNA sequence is TGTGCCAGTAGTATAGATCATTCGACAGGAGATGGCTACACCTTC.